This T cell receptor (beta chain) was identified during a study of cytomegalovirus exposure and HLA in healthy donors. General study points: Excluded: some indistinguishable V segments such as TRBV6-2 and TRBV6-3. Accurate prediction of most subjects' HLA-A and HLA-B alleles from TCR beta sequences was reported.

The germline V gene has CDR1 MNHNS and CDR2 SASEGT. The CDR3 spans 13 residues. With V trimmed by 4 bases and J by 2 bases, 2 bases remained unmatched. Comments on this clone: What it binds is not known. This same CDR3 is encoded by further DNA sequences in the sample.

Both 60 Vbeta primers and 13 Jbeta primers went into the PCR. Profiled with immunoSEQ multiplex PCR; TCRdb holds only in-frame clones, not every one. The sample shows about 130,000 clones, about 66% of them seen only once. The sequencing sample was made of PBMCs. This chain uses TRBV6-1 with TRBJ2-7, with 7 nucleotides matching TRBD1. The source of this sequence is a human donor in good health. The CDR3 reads CASSVGQTYEQYF. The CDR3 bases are TGTGCCAGCAGTGTGGGACAGACCTACGAGCAGTACTTC.